This T cell receptor beta chain was identified during a study of blood T cell repertoires in COVID-19. Across the study: Material from acute and convalescent COVID-19 was sourced from the United States, Italy and Spain. T cells, B-cell-depleted T cells, or PBMCs supplied cDNA or gDNA.

Sequenced by immunoSEQ multiplex PCR; TCRdb stores in-frame clones only, minus some. The table has about 420,000 clones, about 90% seen once. CDR3 size: 14 residues. Trimming left V 4 bases short and J 5 bases short, with 14 bases between. The germline V gene encodes CDR1 MNHEY and CDR2 SVGAGI. This receptor was identified in a man aged 18-30 years with COVID-19, enrolled during active disease. The genes are TRBV6-5 and TRBJ2-5; D remains unclear. The sequencing sample was made of peripheral blood. CDR3 amino acids: CASSSPIQVETQYF. In DNA, the CDR3 is TGTGCCAGCAGTTCACCTATCCAGGTCGAGACCCAGTACTTC.